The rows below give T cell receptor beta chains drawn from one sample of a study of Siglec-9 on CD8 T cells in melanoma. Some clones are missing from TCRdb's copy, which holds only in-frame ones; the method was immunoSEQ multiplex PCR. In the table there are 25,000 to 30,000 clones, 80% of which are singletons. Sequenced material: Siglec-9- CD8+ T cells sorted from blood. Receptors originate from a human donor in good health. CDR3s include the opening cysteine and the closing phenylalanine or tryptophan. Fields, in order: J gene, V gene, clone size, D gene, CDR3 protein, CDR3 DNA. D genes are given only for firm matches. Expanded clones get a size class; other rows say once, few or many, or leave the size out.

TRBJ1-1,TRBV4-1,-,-,CASSQGYVNTEAFF,TGCGCCAGCAGCCAAGGTTACGTGAACACTGAAGCTTTCTTT
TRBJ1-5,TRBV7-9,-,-,CASSFFPSDGQPQHF,TGTGCCAGCAGCTTTTTCCCCTCCGATGGTCAGCCCCAGCATTTT
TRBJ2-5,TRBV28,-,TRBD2,CASSKRGNQETQYF,TGTGCCAGCAGTAAGCGGGGGAATCAAGAGACCCAGTACTTC
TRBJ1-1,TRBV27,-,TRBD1,CASSLSDRGLTEAFF,TGTGCCAGCAGTTTATCGGACAGGGGGCTCACTGAAGCTTTCTTT
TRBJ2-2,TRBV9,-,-,CASSVGAGSGELFF,TGTGCCAGCAGCGTAGGAGCAGGGTCCGGGGAGCTGTTTTTT
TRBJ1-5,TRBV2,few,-,CASSSGTRQPQHF,TGTGCCAGCAGTTCGGGTACACGCCAGCCCCAGCATTTT
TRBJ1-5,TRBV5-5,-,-,CASSFSRGDNQPQHF,TGTGCCAGCAGCTTCAGTAGAGGGGACAATCAGCCCCAGCATTTT
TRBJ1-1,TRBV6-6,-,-,CASSRHWNTEAFF,TGTGCCAGCAGTCGACACTGGAACACTGAAGCTTTCTTT
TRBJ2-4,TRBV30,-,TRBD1,CAWSGRGIGNIQYF,TGTGCCTGGAGTGGCAGGGGGATTGGGAACATTCAGTACTTC
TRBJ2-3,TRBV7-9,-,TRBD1,CASRPLQGGSTDTQYF,TGTGCCAGCAGACCTCTACAGGGGGGTAGCACAGATACGCAGTATTTT
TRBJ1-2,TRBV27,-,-,CASSLKAQGRKDGYTF,TGTGCCAGCAGTTTAAAGGCTCAGGGGAGGAAGGATGGCTACACCTTC
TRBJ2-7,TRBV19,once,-,CASRSPTYEQYF,TGTGCCAGTAGGTCCCCGACCTACGAGCAGTACTTC
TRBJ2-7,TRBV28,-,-,CASHWGPTGEQYF,TGTGCCAGCCACTGGGGACCTACGGGGGAGCAGTACTTC
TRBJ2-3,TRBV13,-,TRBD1,CASSDPLQGVGTQYF,TGTGCCAGCAGCGATCCCCTACAGGGGGTTGGGACGCAGTATTTT
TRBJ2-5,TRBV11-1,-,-,CASSSNLRDTREETQYF,TGTGCCAGCAGCTCTAACCTCCGGGACACAAGGGAAGAGACCCAGTACTTC
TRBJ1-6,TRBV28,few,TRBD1,CASSLSRTGSNSPLHF,TGTGCCAGCAGTTTAAGTCGGACAGGGTCTAATTCACCCCTCCACTTT
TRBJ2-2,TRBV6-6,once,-,CASSYSEIGELFF,TGTGCCAGCAGTTACTCCGAAATCGGGGAGCTGTTTTTT
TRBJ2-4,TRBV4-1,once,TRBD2,CASSQLQGAGDIQYF,TGCGCCAGCAGCCAGCTCCAGGGCGCGGGGGACATTCAGTACTTC
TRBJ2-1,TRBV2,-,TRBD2,CASMFVPSGAYNEQFF,TGTGCCAGCATGTTTGTTCCTAGCGGGGCTTACAATGAGCAGTTCTTC
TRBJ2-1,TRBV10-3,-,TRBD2,CAISDSSGSYNEQFF,TGTGCCATCAGTGACTCTAGCGGGAGTTACAATGAGCAGTTCTTC
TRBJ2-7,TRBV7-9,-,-,CASSLATGYSYEQYF,TGTGCCAGCAGCTTAGCTACCGGGTACTCCTACGAGCAGTACTTC
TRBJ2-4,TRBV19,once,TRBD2,CASSIEGTSGRNDIQYF,TGTGCCAGTAGTATAGAGGGGACTAGCGGGAGGAATGACATTCAGTACTTC
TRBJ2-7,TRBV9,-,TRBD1,CASSVGQGDSYEQYF,TGTGCCAGCAGCGTAGGACAGGGGGACTCCTACGAGCAGTACTTC
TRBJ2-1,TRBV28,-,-,CASSPWGTETSYNEQFF,TGTGCCAGCAGTCCTTGGGGGACCGAGACCTCCTACAATGAGCAGTTCTTC
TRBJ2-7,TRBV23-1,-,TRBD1,CASPRGTVAYEQYF,TGCGCCAGCCCCAGGGGGACAGTCGCCTACGAGCAGTACTTC
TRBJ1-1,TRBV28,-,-,CASSSGRRLYLNTEAFF,TGTGCCAGCAGTAGCGGGCGGCGGCTGTATTTGAACACTGAAGCTTTCTTT
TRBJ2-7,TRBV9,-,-,CASSAQRGSEQYF,TGTGCCAGCAGCGCCCAACGGGGCAGCGAGCAGTACTTC
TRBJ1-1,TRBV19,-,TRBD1,CASSLQGANTEAFF,TGTGCCAGTAGTTTGCAGGGGGCGAACACTGAAGCTTTCTTT
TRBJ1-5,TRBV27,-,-,CASSLWANQPQHF,TGTGCCAGCAGTTTATGGGCCAATCAGCCCCAGCATTTT
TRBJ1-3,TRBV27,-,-,CASSLDRGNTIYF,TGTGCCAGCAGTTTAGATAGGGGAAACACCATATATTTT
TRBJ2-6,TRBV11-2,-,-,CASSLVPSGANVLTF,TGTGCCAGCAGCTTAGTCCCCTCTGGGGCCAACGTCCTGACTTTC